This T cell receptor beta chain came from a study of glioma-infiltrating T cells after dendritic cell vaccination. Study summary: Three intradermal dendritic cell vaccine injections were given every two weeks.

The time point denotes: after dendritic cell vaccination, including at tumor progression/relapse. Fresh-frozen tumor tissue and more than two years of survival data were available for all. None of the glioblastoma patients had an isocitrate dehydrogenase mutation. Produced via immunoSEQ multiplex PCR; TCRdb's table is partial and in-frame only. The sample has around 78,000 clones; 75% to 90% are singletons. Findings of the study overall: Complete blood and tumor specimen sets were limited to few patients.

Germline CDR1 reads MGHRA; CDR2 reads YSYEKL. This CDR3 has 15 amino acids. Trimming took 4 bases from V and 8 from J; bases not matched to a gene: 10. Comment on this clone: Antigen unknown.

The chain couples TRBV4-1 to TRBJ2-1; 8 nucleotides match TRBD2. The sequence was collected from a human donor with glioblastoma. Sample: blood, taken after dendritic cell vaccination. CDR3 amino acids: CASSRTSAGGDEQFF. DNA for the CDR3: TGCGCCAGCAGCCGAACCTCGGCGGGGGGCGATGAGCAGTTCTTC.